These T cell receptor beta chains were read from a single sample in a study of read filtering for tumor transcriptome and immune sequencing. One entry per CDR3 protein results from TCRdb running MiXCR on the reads. The sample contains 90,000 to 95,000 distinct CDR3 sequences, about 22% of which appear only once. Sequenced sample: a population of CD138-negative cells sorted from bone marrow. These TCRs come from a donor aged 40 or older with multiple myeloma. Both conserved end residues are part of each CDR3. A D gene is named only where the DNA matches it firmly. Clone size is not always given. Where it is, it says once, few, many or a class for expanded clones.

TRBV12-3/TRBV12-4,TRBJ2-1,many,TRBD2,CASSFRGDNEQFF,TGTGCCAGCAGTTTTCGGGGGGACAATGAGCAGTTCTTC
TRBV5-1,TRBJ1-1,.,TRBD1,CASSPGTGAVNTEAFF,TGCGCCAGCAGCCCTGGGACAGGCGCCGTGAACACTGAAGCTTTCTTT
TRBV20-1,TRBJ2-2,many,TRBD1,CSARPGQGETGELFF,TGCAGTGCCCGGCCGGGACAGGGGGAAACCGGGGAGCTGTTTTTT
TRBV18,TRBJ1-4,many,.,CASSGEYATNEKLFF,TGTGCCAGCTCAGGGGAGTACGCAACTAATGAAAAACTGTTTTTT
TRBV18,TRBJ1-1,few,.,CASSPSAGAVTEAFF,TGTGCCAGCTCCCCGTCCGCGGGCGCGGTAACTGAAGCTTTCTTT
TRBV2,TRBJ2-7,many,TRBD2,CAGHSGLEQYF,TGTGCCGGCCATAGCGGGCTCGAGCAGTACTTC
TRBV2,TRBJ2-3,.,.,CASSERVRTDTQYF,TGTGCCAGCAGTGAACGGGTCCGCACAGATACGCAGTATTTT
TRBV5-1,TRBJ1-3,.,TRBD1,CASSGDRDGNTIYF,TGCGCCAGCAGCGGGGACAGGGATGGAAACACCATATATTTT
TRBV7-8,TRBJ2-3,.,.,CASSLGSRGPTNTQYF,TGTGCCAGCAGCTTAGGGTCGCGGGGCCCCACGAATACGCAGTATTTT
TRBV18,TRBJ2-3,many,.,CASSPPLGVSTDTQYF,TGTGCCAGCTCACCACCGCTAGGGGTTAGCACAGATACGCAGTATTTT
TRBV12-3/TRBV12-4,TRBJ2-2,many,TRBD1,CASLFGQGNTGELFF,TGTGCCAGCCTATTCGGACAGGGGAACACCGGGGAGCTGTTTTTT
TRBV2,TRBJ1-5,many,TRBD1,CASRSGQGAYQPQHF,TGTGCCAGCAGGTCTGGGCAGGGGGCATATCAGCCCCAGCATTTT
TRBV6-5,TRBJ1-1,.,.,CASSYARKNTEAFF,TGTGCCAGCAGTTATGCCCGCAAGAACACTGAAGCTTTCTTT
TRBV7-9,TRBJ1-1,many,TRBD1,CASTPQGAYTEAFF,TGTGCCAGCACCCCACAGGGGGCTTACACTGAAGCTTTCTTT
TRBV28,TRBJ1-4,many,TRBD1,CASSLPGTVNEKLFF,TGTGCCAGCAGTTTGCCGGGGACAGTCAATGAAAAACTGTTTTTT
TRBV9,TRBJ2-1,many,TRBD2,CASSVFSSGGNEQFF,TGTGCCAGCAGCGTTTTTTCTAGCGGGGGTAATGAGCAGTTCTTC
TRBV11-2,TRBJ2-4,many,TRBD1,CASRSTGTAKNIQYF,TGTGCCAGCAGATCTACCGGGACAGCGAAAAACATTCAGTACTTC
TRBV29-1,TRBJ2-5,many,.,CSWRPTQETQYF,TGCAGCTGGAGGCCTACCCAAGAGACCCAGTACTTC
TRBV7-9,TRBJ2-3,.,TRBD2,CASSPPSSGGVARYF,TGTGCCAGCAGCCCCCCCAGTAGCGGGGGGGTGGCGCGGTATTTT
TRBV29-1,TRBJ2-7,.,.,CSARTGLARPREQYF,TGCAGCGCCAGAACGGGTCTAGCGAGGCCCAGGGAGCAGTACTTC
TRBV7-9,TRBJ2-1,.,TRBD2,CASSFIGRGGHNEQFF,TGTGCCAGCAGCTTCATCGGACGGGGGGGTCACAATGAGCAGTTCTTC
TRBV5-5,TRBJ1-1,many,.,CASSRHDNTEAFF,TGTGCCAGCAGCCGACACGACAACACTGAAGCTTTCTTT
TRBV20-1,TRBJ1-1,many,.,CSASRGLDEAFF,TGCAGTGCTTCTCGGGGATTGGATGAAGCTTTCTTT
TRBV29-1,TRBJ2-7,many,.,CSVVYPSYEQYF,TGCAGCGTGGTTTACCCCTCCTACGAGCAGTACTTC
TRBV3-1,TRBJ1-1,.,.,CASSQVRGSNTEAFF,TGTGCCAGCAGCCAAGTCAGGGGTTCGAACACTGAAGCTTTCTTT
TRBV7-3,TRBJ2-1,many,.,CASSQGLLSYNEQFF,TGTGCCAGCAGCCAGGGGTTGCTCTCCTACAATGAGCAGTTCTTC
TRBV10-3,TRBJ2-1,many,.,CAIRASGDEQFF,TGTGCCATCAGAGCTTCAGGGGATGAGCAGTTCTTC
TRBV29-1,TRBJ1-2,many,.,CSVEGRNNYGYTF,TGCAGCGTTGAAGGGCGGAATAACTATGGCTACACCTTC
TRBV30,TRBJ2-1,.,TRBD2,CAVAGANEQFF,TGTGCTGTAGCGGGGGCTAATGAGCAGTTCTTC
TRBV20-1,TRBJ2-5,many,TRBD2,CSASGLAGGYQETQYF,TGCAGTGCTAGTGGACTAGCGGGGGGGTACCAAGAGACCCAGTACTTC
TRBV7-2,TRBJ1-2,many,.,CASSSRDHYGYTF,TGTGCCAGCAGCTCCAGGGATCACTATGGCTACACCTTC
TRBV4-1,TRBJ2-1,many,.,CASSPTFGSNEQFF,TGCGCCAGCAGCCCTACGTTCGGCAGCAATGAGCAGTTCTTC
TRBV27,TRBJ2-3,many,.,CASSYRRTTDTQYF,TGTGCCAGCAGTTACAGAAGGACCACAGATACGCAGTATTTT
TRBV5-1,TRBJ2-1,many,TRBD2,CASSLLSGGQNEQFF,TGCGCCAGCAGCTTGCTCAGCGGGGGACAAAATGAGCAGTTCTTC
TRBV27,TRBJ2-3,many,TRBD2,CASTSGGAVDTQYF,TGTGCCAGCACGAGCGGGGGGGCCGTAGATACGCAGTATTTT
TRBV20-1,TRBJ1-1,many,.,CSVEYEAEAFF,TGCAGTGTAGAGTACGAGGCTGAAGCTTTCTTT
TRBV10-3,TRBJ2-3,few,TRBD2,CAISDYSGLAGGAYTDTQYF,TGTGCCATCAGTGACTACTCGGGACTAGCGGGGGGGGCCTACACAGATACGCAGTATTTT
TRBV7-3,TRBJ2-7,many,.,CASSPGSHSEQYF,TGTGCCAGCAGCCCCGGAAGTCACTCCGAGCAGTACTTC
TRBV7-2,TRBJ1-4,many,TRBD1,CASSLTLRGATNEKLFF,TGTGCCAGCAGCTTAACCCTCAGGGGGGCGACTAATGAAAAACTGTTTTTT
TRBV4-1,TRBJ2-7,many,.,CASSQVPSGAAGEQYF,TGCGCCAGCAGCCAAGTCCCATCGGGGGCGGCGGGCGAGCAGTACTTC
TRBV12-3/TRBV12-4,TRBJ1-4,.,.,CASSLSSGLSEKLFF,TGTGCCAGCAGTTTAAGTTCCGGGCTGAGTGAAAAACTGTTTTTT
TRBV18,TRBJ2-7,few,.,CASSPIPRTGEQYF,TGTGCCAGCTCACCCATCCCAAGAACGGGCGAGCAGTACTTC
TRBV12-3/TRBV12-4,TRBJ2-1,few,TRBD1,CASSRDRGHDEQFF,TGTGCCAGCAGTCGGGACAGGGGCCACGATGAGCAGTTCTTC
TRBV5-1,TRBJ1-2,many,.,CASSPGGRNYGYTF,TGCGCCAGCAGCCCGGGGGGCAGGAACTATGGCTACACCTTC
TRBV28,TRBJ2-1,.,TRBD1,CACSSDREQFF,TGTGCCTGTTCTTCGGACAGGGAGCAGTTCTTC
TRBV24-1,TRBJ1-1,.,TRBD1,CATRTGVNTEAFF,TGTGCCACCAGAACAGGGGTAAACACTGAAGCTTTCTTT
TRBV20-1,TRBJ2-3,many,TRBD1,CSASDRGPDTQYF,TGCAGTGCTAGCGACAGGGGCCCAGATACGCAGTATTTT
TRBV5-1,TRBJ2-7,many,.,CASSDPSAYEQYF,TGCGCCAGCAGCGACCCGTCGGCCTACGAGCAGTACTTC
TRBV12-3/TRBV12-4,TRBJ1-5,many,TRBD1,CATSGQVHQPQHF,TGTGCCACTTCGGGACAGGTTCATCAGCCCCAGCATTTT
TRBV12-3/TRBV12-4,TRBJ2-1,.,.,CASSLDRLESNEQFF,TGTGCCAGCAGTTTAGACCGCCTAGAGTCCAATGAGCAGTTCTTC
TRBV28,TRBJ2-1,many,.,CASSSPGVGSGNEQFF,TGTGCCAGCAGTTCGCCAGGGGTGGGGTCGGGCAATGAGCAGTTCTTC
TRBV6-2/TRBV6-3,TRBJ2-1,many,TRBD2,CASSYLLIRGGSYNEQFF,TGTGCCAGCAGTTACCTCTTAATCCGGGGGGGCTCCTACAATGAGCAGTTCTTC